This TCR beta chain came from a study of blood T cell repertoires in COVID-19. Researchers sorted participants into cohorts using their self-reported clinical history. All recovered Cohort 3 donors got two negative PCRs, got clearance, or saw symptom resolution. The CDR3 sequence is 14 residues long. J was trimmed by 3 bases and V by 5 bases; bases with no gene match: 5. Per germline, CDR1 MNHEY and CDR2 SVGAGI. Study processing details: Amplified reference gene primers provided the basis for estimating nucleated cell counts. Profiling relied on immunoSEQ multiplex PCR, and the TCRdb table lists in-frame clones only, not all of them. V, J and clone size derive from that table, while D and trimming were established from the DNA sequence. The profile shows some 300,000 clones, around 90% of them singletons.

The gene calls are TRBV6-5 and TRBJ2-7; TRBD1 matches at 9 bases. The origin of this receptor is a woman aged 25 to 39 who had recovered from COVID-19. The sample was PBMCs or T cells enriched from blood (not recorded which). The CDR3 reads CASSPGTGLYEQYF. CDR3 DNA sequence: TGTGCCAGCAGTCCCGGGACAGGGCTCTACGAGCAGTACTTC.